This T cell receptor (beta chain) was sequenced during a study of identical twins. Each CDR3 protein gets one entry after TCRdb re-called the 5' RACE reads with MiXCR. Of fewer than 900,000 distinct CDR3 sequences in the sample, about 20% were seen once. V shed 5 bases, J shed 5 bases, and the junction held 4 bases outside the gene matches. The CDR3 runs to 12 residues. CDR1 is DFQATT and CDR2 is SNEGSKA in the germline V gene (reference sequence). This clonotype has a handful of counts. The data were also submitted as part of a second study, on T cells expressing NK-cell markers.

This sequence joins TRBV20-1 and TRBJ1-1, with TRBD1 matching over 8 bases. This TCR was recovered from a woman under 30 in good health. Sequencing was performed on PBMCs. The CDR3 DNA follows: TGCAGTGCTCGACAGGGGAGGACTGAAGCTTTCTTT. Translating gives CSARQGRTEAFF.